Shown below are 8 T cell receptor beta chains from a single sample sequenced in a study of cytomegalovirus exposure and HLA in healthy donors. Both 60 Vbeta primers and 13 Jbeta primers went into the PCR. Only in-frame clones appear in the TCRdb table, and some are missing; sequencing was by immunoSEQ multiplex PCR. The data hold over 150,000 clones, with around 79% observed a single time. Input material: PBMCs. These receptors were taken from a man under 40 in good health and CMV-seropositive.

V usage is TRBV5-1 and J usage is TRBJ2-1, with 9 positions matching TRBD2. Germline V gene sequence: CDR1 SGHRS, CDR2 YFSETQ. There are 12 residues in the CDR3. Trimming cost V 5 bases and J 15 bases; bases outside gene matches: 9. CDR3 in DNA: TGCGCCAGCAGTCCTGGCGAAGCGGGGGGGTTCTTC. Translation: CASSPGEAGGFF.

This sequence joins TRBV9 and TRBJ2-7, with D possibly being TRBD1 (6 bases). The CDR3 runs to 14 residues. Germline assignment: CDR1 SGDLS and CDR2 YYNGEE. Trimming left V 3 bases short and J 1 base short, with 11 bases between. The CDR3 protein is CASSGPTGSYEQYF. DNA of the CDR3: TGTGCCAGCAGCGGCCCGACAGGATCCTACGAGCAGTACTTC.

The DNA for the CDR3 is TGTGCCAGCAGTGGACGGACAGGAAACCTTTATGGCTACACCTTC. Translation: CASSGRTGNLYGYTF. The rearrangement joins TRBV28 to TRBJ1-2; 7 bases are shared with TRBD1. This CDR3 comprises 15 residues. The junction had 11 bases not matched to a gene; V was cut back by 5 bases and J by 5 bases. Germline loops: CDR1 MDHEN, CDR2 SYDVKM.

This clone was recorded a few times. The chain has TRBV2 and TRBJ1-4; no clear D gene. Trimming left V 6 bases short and J 5 bases short, with 7 bases between. Germline V lookup: CDR1 SNHLY, CDR2 FYNNEI. CDR3 length equals 12 residues. The CDR3 loop reads CASRRGNEKLFF. The CDR3, as DNA: TGTGCCAGCAGAAGAGGGAATGAAAAACTGTTTTTT.

J is TRBJ1-2 and V is TRBV9, with TRBD1 identical over 7 bases. CDR1 and CDR2 (germline): SGDLS, YYNGEE. Losses at the gene ends were 2 bases for V and 5 bases for J; bases not matched to a gene: 9. The CDR3 runs 15 residues. CDR3 DNA sequence: TGTGCCAGCAGCGTGGGGACAGATAGTTATTATGGCTACACCTTC. Its protein product is CASSVGTDSYYGYTF.

J is TRBJ1-1 and V is TRBV29-1; 11 bases map to TRBD1. CDR3 length equals 14 residues. Germline CDR1 reads SQVTM; CDR2 reads ANQGSEA. The trim removed 6 bases at V and 5 bases at J, leaving 8 bases unmatched. CDR3 region: CSVRGDRGGTEAFF. The CDR3 DNA is TGCAGCGTGCGAGGGGACAGGGGGGGTACTGAAGCTTTCTTT.

This clone was detected only a few times. The V gene is TRBV5-1, the J gene TRBJ1-2; tentative D call: TRBD1 (6 bases). This CDR3 has 12 amino acids. With 7 bases removed from V and 3 bases from J, the gap between germline ends came to 10 bases. Germline V gene sequence: CDR1 SGHRS, CDR2 YFSETQ. The CDR3 nucleotides read TGCGCCAGCCTGGACAGTTACTATGGCTACACCTTC. Amino acids: CASLDSYYGYTF.

The J gene is TRBJ1-5, the V gene TRBV30, with D tentatively TRBD1 (5 bases). This CDR3 is 14 amino acids long. Germline assignment: CDR1 GTSNPN and CDR2 SVGIG (reference sequence). The V end lost 7 bases, the J end lost 2 bases, and 15 bases lay between the germline ends. CDR3 residues: CALGGSAGNQPQHF. Here the CDR3 DNA reads TGTGCCTTGGGGGGGTCGGCCGGCAATCAGCCCCAGCATTTT.